This T cell receptor (beta chain) was identified in a study of identical twins. With template switching, a universal primer site was added, and the cDNA carried unique molecular identifiers. TCRdb re-derived calls from the 5' RACE reads in MiXCR, one entry per CDR3 protein. The data show 410,000 or so distinct CDR3 sequences, roughly 18% seen once. The clonotype comes from a man aged 45-60 years in good health. The source material was naive T cells sorted from blood.

CDR3 sequence: CSAKKTSGGTDTQYF. The CDR3 DNA reads TGCAGTGCTAAAAAGACTAGCGGGGGGACAGATACGCAGTATTTT. V gene TRBV20-1 combines with J gene TRBJ2-3; 13 bases are a match to TRBD2. CDR1 is DFQATT and CDR2 is SNEGSKA in the germline V gene (reference sequence). The CDR3 spans 15 residues. The J segment lost 3 bases and the V segment lost 4 bases, leaving 4 bases of the junction unmatched.